These 29 T cell receptor beta chains were sequenced from one sample in a study of T cells in Graves' hyperthyroidism and ophthalmopathy. RNA transcripts gave rise to amplified TCR beta CDR3 regions. The HTBI set primed first-round TCR CDR3 RT-PCR. TCRdb used MiXCR to reprocess the multiplex PCR reads, holding one entry per CDR3 protein. The repertoire holds some 380,000 distinct CDR3 sequences, with roughly 12% as singletons. Input material: blood. Receptor source: a man in his thirties or forties with Graves' hyperthyroidism that later progressed to Graves' ophthalmopathy.

The sample holds many counts of this clonotype. The chain has TRBV28 and TRBJ2-7, with D perhaps TRBD1 (5 bases). The CDR3 spans 13 residues. From germline, CDR1 is MDHEN and CDR2 SYDVKM. V dropped 8 bases and J dropped 0 bases, with 11 bases sitting between them. As DNA, the CDR3 is TGTGCCAGCCAACTGACAGACTCCTACGAGCAGTACTTC. Translation gives CASQLTDSYEQYF.

The sample holds a few counts of this clonotype. V is TRBV11-3 and J is TRBJ2-2; possible D gene TRBD1, 6 bases. The germline gives CDR1 SGHNT, CDR2 YENEEA. The CDR3 spans 16 residues. With 3 bases removed from V and 1 base from J, the gap between germline ends came to 12 bases. For the CDR3, the DNA is TGTGCCAGCAGCTTCCCTGACAGGAGGAACACCGGGGAGCTGTTTTTT. Translating it yields CASSFPDRRNTGELFF.

A note on this clonotype: Here the CDR3 omits its conserved ending phenylalanine or tryptophan, so a read error is the likely source. This rearrangement joins TRBV7-9 to TRBJ2-1; D perhaps matches TRBD1 (5 bases). V lost 1 base, J lost 7 bases, and 8 bases lay in between. CDR1 and CDR2 from the germline V gene are SEHNR and FQNEAQ (reference sequence). CDR3 length: 13 amino acids. The CDR3 DNA is TGTGCCAGCAGCTTAGGGGCAGGGAATGAGCAGTTCTGC. This encodes CASSLGAGNEQFC.

This clonotype was recorded at least ten times. The chain couples TRBV30 to TRBJ2-1, with D unclear. The length of the CDR3 is 12 residues. Germline V gene lookup returns CDR1 GTSNPN and CDR2 SVGIG (reference sequence). Trimming shortened V by 0 bases and J by 9 bases, and 9 bases separated the two germline ends. The CDR3 bases are TGTGCCTGGAGTGTAACGGCTTCTGAGCAGTTCTTC. Amino acid sequence: CAWSVTASEQFF.

This clonotype was detected ten times or more. The chain employs TRBV2 and TRBJ2-5; 7 bases line up with TRBD1. Germline V lookup: CDR1 SNHLY, CDR2 FYNNEI. CDR3 length: 14 amino acids. Trimming cost V 5 bases and J 5 bases; bases outside gene matches: 8. The CDR3 loop is CASSPYRDSETQYF. CDR3 nucleotide sequence: TGTGCCAGCAGTCCTTACCGGGACAGCGAGACCCAGTACTTC.

This clonotype turned up a few times. Relative to the germline gene, one junction end is altered; a read error may explain this. This rearrangement joins TRBV6-2 or TRBV6-3 to TRBJ2-3; 9 bases map to TRBD1. This CDR3 has 19 amino acids. Germline V gene sequence: CDR1 MNHEY, CDR2 SVGEGT. The CDR3: CASSYSPGQGELGTDTRYF. The CDR3 bases are TGTGCCAGCAGTTACTCACCGGGACAGGGTGAGTTGGGCACAGATACGCGGTATTTT.

This clonotype was recorded many times. The J gene is TRBJ2-3, the V gene TRBV2; 9 bases map to TRBD2. The CDR3 is made up of 15 amino acids. The junction had 7 bases not matched to a gene; V was cut back by 6 bases and J by 3 bases. Germline V gene sequence: CDR1 SNHLY, CDR2 FYNNEI. The CDR3 bases are TGTGCCAGCAGCCCGAGCGGGGGGCGGACAGATACGCAGTATTTT. Amino acid sequence: CASSPSGGRTDTQYF.

This clonotype occurred a few times. The chain carries TRBV4-1 and TRBJ1-1, with a tentative D call TRBD1 (5 bases). The V gene lost 0 bases and the J gene lost 1 base, with 9 bases spanning the gap. This CDR3 contains 15 residues. Germline CDR1 MGHRA, CDR2 YSYEKL. The DNA for the CDR3 is TGCGCCAGCAGCCAAGATGGGGACCCGAACACTGAAGCTTTCTTT. Residues: CASSQDGDPNTEAFF.

This clonotype has a count of ten or more. This chain connects TRBV28 to TRBJ2-7; 7 nucleotides match TRBD2. Per the germline V gene, CDR1 is MDHEN and CDR2 is SYDVKM. This CDR3 region has 14 residues. V was clipped by 4 bases and J by 2 bases; unmatched bases: 5. CDR3 residues: CASSWGGRTYEQYF. CDR3 in DNA: TGTGCCAGCAGTTGGGGGGGGAGGACCTACGAGCAGTACTTC. Variable domain in full (rest from reference TRBV28 and TRBJ2-7): DVKVTQSSRYLVKRTGEKVFLECVQDMDHENMFWYRQDPGLGLRLIYFSYDVKMKEKGDIPEGYSVSREKKERFSLILESASTNQTSMYLCASSWGGRTYEQYFGPGTRLTVT.

The chain is built from TRBV24-1 and TRBJ2-2; 7 positions agree with TRBD2. The CDR3 extends over 16 amino acids. The J segment lost 4 bases and the V segment lost 4 bases, leaving 8 bases of the junction unmatched. Per the germline V gene, CDR1 is KGHDR and CDR2 is SFDVKD. The CDR3 spells CATSDPGAGVTGELFF. The CDR3 DNA reads TGTGCCACCAGTGACCCCGGTGCGGGGGTCACCGGGGAGCTGTTTTTT.

This clonotype was seen many times. This chain links TRBV11-2 with TRBJ2-7; either TRBD1 or TRBD2 may fit D (5 bases each). The CDR3 is 15 amino acids. Per germline, CDR1 SGHAT and CDR2 FQNNGV. Between the trimmed V and J ends, which lost 7 bases and 2 bases, there was a span of 18 bases. As DNA, the CDR3 is TGTGCCAGCACCCTATTTGGGGACGAAACCTACGAGCAGTACTTC. Translated, it gives CASTLFGDETYEQYF.

This clonotype has just a few counts. The chain couples TRBV20-1 to TRBJ2-5, with 11 bases identical to TRBD1. Germline V gene lookup returns CDR1 DFQATT and CDR2 SNEGSKA (reference sequence). CDR3 size: 15 residues. The V and J ends lost 4 bases and 5 bases, in that order; junction bases with no gene match: 9. The CDR3 protein is CSATRTGGVLETQYF. The DNA for the CDR3 is TGCAGTGCTACCCGGACAGGGGGCGTTTTGGAGACCCAGTACTTC.

This clonotype was detected only a few times. The CDR3 loop reads CASSQTPRQGMVNGYTF. CDR3 nucleotides: TGCGCCAGCAGCCAGACGCCCCGACAGGGGATGGTAAATGGCTACACCTTC. This chain links TRBV4-1 with TRBJ1-2; 8 bases are shared with TRBD1. This CDR3 region has 17 residues. V gave up 3 bases and J gave up 6 bases; unmatched junction bases: 15. The germline V gene encodes CDR1 MGHRA and CDR2 YSYEKL.

This CDR3 is CASSLAYGEQFF. The CDR3 coding sequence is TGCGCCAGCAGCTTGGCCTATGGTGAGCAGTTCTTC. The chain employs TRBV5-1 and TRBJ2-1, with D unresolved. Germline CDR1 reads SGHRS; CDR2 reads YFSETQ. Between the trimmed V and J ends, which lost 0 bases and 9 bases, there was a span of 7 bases. There are 12 residues in the CDR3.

This clonotype was counted between two and nine times. This chain uses TRBV30 with TRBJ2-1, with D unresolved. The CDR3 sequence is 15 residues long. Trimming removed 2 bases from V and 3 bases from J, with 14 bases in between. Germline values: CDR1 GTSNPN, CDR2 SVGIG (reference sequence). CDR3 loop: CAWSRTFSLYNEQFF. CDR3 bases: TGTGCCTGGAGTCGAACGTTCTCCCTCTACAATGAGCAGTTCTTC.

This chain joins TRBV19 and TRBJ1-2, with D uncertain. V gave up 0 bases and J gave up 1 base, with 9 bases separating them. Germline V gene sequence: CDR1 LNHDA, CDR2 SQIVND (reference sequence). This CDR3 has 15 residues. As DNA, the CDR3 is TGTGCCAGTAGTATAGAGTCCGGGTTTAACTATGGCTACACCTTC. The encoded protein is CASSIESGFNYGYTF. Full variable domain (missing parts from reference TRBV19 and TRBJ1-2): DGGITQSPKYLFRKEGQNVTLSCEQNLNHDAMYWYRQDPGQGLRLIYYSQIVNDFQKGDIAEGYSVSREKKESFPLTVTSAQKNPTAFYLCASSIESGFNYGYTFGSGTRLTVV.

This clonotype came up many times. The V gene is TRBV28, the J gene TRBJ2-5; 7 bases are a match to TRBD1. This CDR3 comprises 14 residues. Germline assignment: CDR1 MDHEN and CDR2 SYDVKM. Trimming took 4 bases from V and 4 from J; bases not matched to a gene: 6. The CDR3: CASSSGQIPETQYF. The CDR3 coding sequence is TGTGCCAGCAGTTCGGGACAGATCCCAGAGACCCAGTACTTC.

This chain joins TRBV4-1 and TRBJ2-5, with 8 bases matching TRBD2. J lost 1 base, V lost 4 bases, and 8 bases had no gene match. CDR1 and CDR2 from the germline V gene are MGHRA and YSYEKL. CDR3 length: 16 residues. CDR3 nucleotide sequence: TGCGCCAGCAGCCCCGTAGGACTAGCAAGCCAAGAGACCCAGTACTTC. Its translation: CASSPVGLASQETQYF.

This clonotype was observed at least ten times. The rearrangement uses TRBV28 and TRBJ1-1; unclear D gene. CDR3 length: 15 residues. V lost 7 bases, J lost 1 base, and 16 bases lay in between. Germline CDR1 reads MDHEN; CDR2 reads SYDVKM. CDR3 sequence reads: CASTPRGAQNTEAFF. In nucleotides, the CDR3 is TGTGCCAGCACCCCCCGGGGTGCACAGAACACTGAAGCTTTCTTT.

The sample holds a few counts of this clonotype. The chain uses TRBV15 and TRBJ2-1; D might be TRBD2 (5 bases). V was shortened by 5 bases and J by 6 bases, with 11 bases between the two germline ends. Germline V gene data show CDR1 as LNHNV and CDR2 as YYDKDF (reference sequence). The CDR3 runs 13 residues. CDR3 amino acids: CATSRGSGNEQFF. DNA for the CDR3: TGTGCCACCAGCCGGGGATCAGGCAATGAGCAGTTCTTC.

This clonotype was seen ten or more times. V is TRBV12-3 or TRBV12-4 and J is TRBJ2-7, with a possible D match to TRBD2 (6 bases). V was trimmed by 5 bases and J by 7 bases, leaving 15 bases between them. The CDR3 extends over 13 amino acids. CDR3 amino acids: CASSPGPAGEQYF. In nucleotides, the CDR3 is TGTGCCAGCAGTCCGGGCCCCGCGGGAGAGCAGTACTTC.

This clonotype was detected ten times or more. This chain links TRBV24-1 with TRBJ1-5; tentatively, D is TRBD1 (5 bases). Germline V CDR1 and CDR2: KGHDR, SFDVKD. V lost 4 bases and J lost 6, with 12 bases in between. The CDR3 totals 14 residues. The CDR3 region is CATSDAFQGQPQHF. DNA of the CDR3: TGTGCCACCAGTGACGCCTTTCAGGGTCAGCCCCAGCATTTT.

This clonotype was observed a single time. V and J are TRBV4-1 and TRBJ2-7; D could derive from TRBD1 or TRBD2 (5 bases each). Between the trimmed V and J ends, which lost 5 bases and 2 bases, there was a span of 13 bases. There are 14 residues in the CDR3. Per germline, CDR1 MGHRA and CDR2 YSYEKL. The CDR3 coding sequence is TGCGCCAGCAGCTTGACAGACTATACCTACGAGCAGTACTTC. Amino acid sequence: CASSLTDYTYEQYF.

The rearrangement joins TRBV10-3 to TRBJ1-6, with D uncertain. V was cut by 3 bases and J by 10 bases, with 19 bases left in between. The germline gives CDR1 ENHRY, CDR2 SYGVKD. The CDR3 loop spans 16 amino acids. CDR3 sequence: CAISEGRALNGSPLHF. The CDR3 region has the DNA TGTGCCATCAGTGAAGGCCGGGCCCTCAATGGGTCACCCCTCCACTTT.

The J gene is TRBJ2-5, the V gene TRBV7-2; D unclear. Germline CDR1 is SGHTA and CDR2 is FQGNSA. The length of the CDR3 is 13 residues. The ends were cut back, 2 bases at V and 1 base at J, with 5 bases in the middle. The CDR3 DNA follows: TGTGCCAGCAGCTTATTTCGCCAAGAGACCCAGTACTTC. It is translated as CASSLFRQETQYF.

This clonotype has ten or more counts. The CDR3 reads CASRISGQHYGYTF. The DNA for the CDR3 is TGTGCCAGCAGAATCTCGGGACAGCACTATGGCTACACCTTC. The rearrangement links TRBV28 to TRBJ1-2; TRBD1 matches at 7 bases. The ends lost 6 bases at V and 3 bases at J; junction bases unmatched: 7. Germline V lookup: CDR1 MDHEN, CDR2 SYDVKM. The CDR3 loop spans 14 amino acids.

At least ten counts were recorded for this clonotype. In nucleotides, the CDR3 is TGTGCCAGCAGTTACTCGACAGGCCATCCTTCCTACAATGAGCAGTTCTTC. Translated, it gives CASSYSTGHPSYNEQFF. J is TRBJ2-1 and V is TRBV6-2 or TRBV6-3, with D possibly TRBD1 on 6 matching bases. The CDR3 runs 17 residues. Per germline, CDR1 MNHEY and CDR2 SVGEGT. Trimming shortened V by 0 bases and J by 1 base, and 13 bases separated the two germline ends.

This clonotype was found a few times. The chain combines TRBV7-8 with TRBJ1-2; a weak D match, TRBD1 (6 bases). The CDR3 contains 15 residues. Germline CDR1 reads SGHVS; CDR2 reads FQNEAQ. V was clipped by 5 bases and J by 3 bases, with 16 bases between them. This CDR3 reads CASSATGTNDYGYTF. CDR3 nucleotides: TGTGCCAGCAGCGCGACCGGGACAAACGACTATGGCTACACCTTC.

The table lists this clonotype with many counts. The V gene is TRBV3-1, the J gene TRBJ1-5; TRBD1 aligns across 7 bases. The CDR3 is made up of 15 amino acids. Germline V gene sequence: CDR1 LGHDT, CDR2 YNNKEL (reference sequence). With V trimmed by 2 bases and J by 5 bases, 6 bases remained unmatched. The CDR3 sequence is CASSQQPTGYQPQHF. The CDR3 coding sequence is TGTGCCAGCAGCCAACAACCGACAGGGTATCAGCCCCAGCATTTT. Based on the CDR3 plus reference TRBV3-1 and TRBJ1-5, the full variable domain is DTAVSQTPKYLVTQMGNDKSIKCEQNLGHDTMYWYKQDSKKFLKIMFSYNNKELIINETVPNRFSPKSPDKAHLNLHINSLELGDSAVYFCASSQQPTGYQPQHFGDGTRLSIL.